These 29 T cell receptor beta chains were sequenced from one sample in a study of cytomegalovirus exposure and HLA in healthy donors. Here immunoSEQ multiplex PCR was the method, and the copy in TCRdb shows in-frame clones only, minus some. Of 50,000 to 65,000 clones listed, approximately 92% are singletons. Sequencing was performed on PBMCs. Receptors were obtained from a woman younger than 30 in good health and CMV-seronegative.

V gene TRBV30 combines with J gene TRBJ2-5; D is perhaps TRBD1 (5 bases). CDR3 length: 12 residues. Trimming took off 0 bases at V and 5 bases at J, with 7 bases between the two ends. Germline V gene sequence: CDR1 GTSNPN, CDR2 SVGIG (reference sequence). CDR3 sequence: CAWSVSGETQYF. The CDR3 DNA sequence: TGTGCCTGGAGTGTCTCAGGGGAGACCCAGTACTTC.

The chain has TRBV19 and TRBJ2-1; TRBD2 is a possible D gene (5 bases). The V end was cut by 3 bases, the J end by 2 bases, with 14 bases between. Germline CDR1 and CDR2: LNHDA and SQIVND (reference sequence). The CDR3 extends over 16 amino acids. CDR3 sequence reads: CASSMQFGLTYNEQFF. In nucleotides, the CDR3 is TGTGCCAGTAGTATGCAGTTCGGACTTACCTACAATGAGCAGTTCTTC.

The table lists this clone with a count of one. The chain is built from TRBV2 and TRBJ2-5; 10 nucleotides align to TRBD2. CDR1 and CDR2 (germline): SNHLY, FYNNEI. Trimming removed 8 bases from V and 4 bases from J; junction bases left unmatched: 4. CDR3 size: 13 residues. The DNA of the CDR3 is TGTGCCAGCCTAGCGGGAGTAGGAGAGACCCAGTACTTC. Its protein is CASLAGVGETQYF.

The chain combines TRBV10-3 with TRBJ2-1; TRBD2 matches 13 bases. The V gene's germline CDR1 is ENHRY and CDR2 SYGVKD. The CDR3 runs 16 residues. J was trimmed by 7 bases and V by 4 bases; bases with no gene match: 7. CDR3 coding DNA: TGTGCCATCAGTGCCGAGACTAGCGGGAGGAATAATGAGCAGTTCTTC. Translation gives CAISAETSGRNNEQFF.

This clone was counted a few times. The chain couples TRBV5-1 to TRBJ2-2; 7 nucleotides line up with TRBD1. Germline V gene lookup returns CDR1 SGHRS and CDR2 YFSETQ. Trimming removed 3 bases from V and 0 bases from J; junction bases left unmatched: 2. The CDR3 spans 15 residues. The CDR3, as DNA: TGCGCCAGCAGCTGGGGACAGACGAACACCGGGGAGCTGTTTTTT. Translated, it gives CASSWGQTNTGELFF.

This clone appeared a single time. This sequence joins TRBV19 and TRBJ1-2; D possibly corresponds to TRBD1 (6 bases). Germline V lookup: CDR1 LNHDA, CDR2 SQIVND (reference sequence). V lost 7 bases and J 7 bases, leaving 16 bases between the germline ends. The CDR3 has 13 amino acids. The CDR3 sequence: CASKAGGQGGYTF. DNA of the CDR3: TGTGCCAGTAAGGCGGGGGGGCAAGGTGGCTACACCTTC.

V and J are TRBV2 and TRBJ2-1; possibly TRBD1 for D (6 bases). Per the germline V gene, CDR1 is SNHLY and CDR2 is FYNNEI. The CDR3 has 15 amino acids. The V gene lost 5 bases and the J gene lost 4 bases, with 15 bases spanning the gap. The CDR3 reads CASSFQGGTYNEQFF. CDR3 sequence (DNA): TGTGCCAGCAGTTTTCAAGGGGGAACTTACAATGAGCAGTTCTTC.

The chain recombines TRBV9 with TRBJ2-1; unclear D gene. V lost 4 bases to trimming and J lost 5 bases, with 13 bases between them. Germline lookup yields CDR1 SGDLS and CDR2 YYNGEE. This CDR3 is 14 amino acids long. Here the CDR3 reads CASSSAGWDNEQFF. As DNA, the CDR3 is TGTGCCAGCAGCTCTGCAGGATGGGACAATGAGCAGTTCTTC.

The J gene is TRBJ2-7, the V gene TRBV29-1; 14 bases align to TRBD2. There are 13 residues in the CDR3. The germline gives CDR1 SQVTM, CDR2 ANQGSEA. V was pared by 6 bases and J by 3 bases, with 1 base of the junction left unmatched. The CDR3 region is CSVGTSGSYEQYF. Written as DNA, the CDR3 is TGCAGCGTAGGGACTAGCGGGAGCTACGAGCAGTACTTC.

The V call is TRBV27, the J call TRBJ1-5, with D unclear. The V gene's germline CDR1 is MNHEY and CDR2 SMNVEV (reference sequence). Between the trimmed V and J ends, which lost 5 bases and 3 bases, there was a span of 11 bases. This CDR3 spans 14 amino acids. The CDR3 region has the DNA TGTGCCAGCAGTGCCCACAGTTACAATCAGCCCCAGCATTTT. Residues: CASSAHSYNQPQHF.

The genes are TRBV21-1 and TRBJ2-7; TRBD2, the table's D call, was not compared with the DNA. TRBV21-1 is termed a pseudogene. The CDR3 extends over 16 amino acids. CDR3 coding DNA: TGTGCCAGCAGCTACTCGGGACTAGCGGGAGCAGGGGAGCAGTACTTC. It codes for CASSYSGLAGAGEQYF.

V is TRBV9 and J is TRBJ2-6; 11 nucleotides agree with TRBD1. The CDR3 is 16 amino acids. Trimming cost V 4 bases and J 2 bases; bases outside gene matches: 2. CDR1 SGDLS and CDR2 YYNGEE come from the germline V gene. The CDR3 sequence is CASSRDRGTGANVLTF. CDR3 in DNA: TGTGCCAGCAGCCGGGACAGGGGGACTGGGGCCAACGTCCTGACTTTC.

The count of this clone is one. V usage is TRBV5-5 and J usage is TRBJ1-3; D unresolved. Germline values: CDR1 SGHKS, CDR2 YYEKEE (reference sequence). This CDR3 has 15 amino acids. V was trimmed by 0 bases and J by 5 bases, leaving 12 bases between them. Written as DNA, the CDR3 is TGTGCCAGCAGCTTGGAACGGGTGACGAGAAACACCATATATTTT. This sequence encodes CASSLERVTRNTIYF.

The CDR3 loop reads CASSAGQGATEFF. The CDR3 DNA reads TGTGCCAGCAGCGCCGGACAGGGGGCCACGGAGTTCTTC. V gene TRBV7-2 combines with J gene TRBJ2-1; 11 bases match TRBD1. After removal of 5 bases from V and 14 bases from J, the junction contained 8 bases not matched to a gene. This CDR3 region has 13 residues. Germline CDR1 and CDR2: SGHTA and FQGNSA.

J is TRBJ2-7 and V is TRBV11-2; 9 nucleotides match TRBD1. CDR1 is SGHAT, CDR2 FQNNGV, per germline. The CDR3 length is 17 residues. V gave up 6 bases and J gave up 1 base; unmatched junction bases: 13. The CDR3 loop reads CASRSPGQGMGSYEQYF. The CDR3 region has the DNA TGTGCCAGCAGGTCCCCGGGACAGGGCATGGGGTCCTACGAGCAGTACTTC.

The genes are TRBV13 and TRBJ1-4; 8 nucleotides align to TRBD1. V was clipped by 2 bases and J by 8 bases; unmatched bases: 4. This CDR3 region has 14 residues. CDR1 PRHDT and CDR2 FYEKMQ come from the germline V gene (reference sequence). CDR3 in amino acids: CASSLQGAREKLFF. CDR3 sequence (DNA): TGTGCCAGCAGCTTACAGGGGGCGCGGGAAAAACTGTTTTTT.

This chain joins TRBV6-1 and TRBJ1-5; D is unresolved. Germline CDR1 reads MNHNS; CDR2 reads SASEGT. The V end lost 5 bases, the J end lost 4 bases, and 12 bases lay between the germline ends. This CDR3 has 14 amino acids. The CDR3 here is CASSRTGSNQPQHF. CDR3 sequence (DNA): TGTGCCAGCAGTCGGACTGGGTCGAATCAGCCCCAGCATTTT.

V is TRBV11-1 and J is TRBJ2-7; D call uncertain. The V gene's germline CDR1 is SGHAT and CDR2 FQDESV (reference sequence). The CDR3 has 13 residues. V was clipped by 2 bases and J by 0 bases, with 5 bases between them. The CDR3 loop reads CASSLLFSYEQYF. The CDR3, as DNA: TGTGCCAGCAGCTTATTATTCTCCTACGAGCAGTACTTC.

The genes are TRBV10-3 and TRBJ1-3, with 8 bases matching TRBD1. CDR3 length: 18 residues. The junction had 15 bases not matched to a gene; V was cut back by 8 bases and J by 0 bases. Germline CDR1 reads ENHRY; CDR2 reads SYGVKD. The CDR3 sequence: CAILSPRKDRDSGNTIYF. The CDR3 region has the DNA TGTGCCATCTTGTCCCCCCGAAAGGACAGGGACTCTGGAAACACCATATATTTT.

This sequence joins TRBV18 and TRBJ2-5; the match to TRBD2 covers 8 bases. The CDR3 loop spans 14 amino acids. V lost 3 bases and J lost 3; bases outside the gene matches: 3. The germline V gene has CDR1 KGHSH and CDR2 LQKENI. The CDR3 region is CASSPGLAEETQYF. CDR3 DNA: TGTGCCAGCTCACCTGGACTAGCCGAAGAGACCCAGTACTTC.

This clone was observed a single time. The chain has TRBV19 and TRBJ2-5; no firm D call. The V and J ends lost 5 bases and 0 bases respectively, with 13 bases between them. Per germline, CDR1 LNHDA and CDR2 SQIVND (reference sequence). The CDR3 contains 15 residues. CDR3 sequence reads: CASSYRSSYQETQYF. The CDR3 coding sequence is TGTGCCAGTAGTTATCGGTCCTCGTACCAAGAGACCCAGTACTTC.

This chain joins TRBV5-5 and TRBJ1-2, with a tentative D call TRBD1 (5 bases). CDR1 is SGHKS and CDR2 is YYEKEE in the germline V gene (reference sequence). V lost 5 bases and J lost 4, with 18 bases in between. This CDR3 region has 15 residues. The CDR3 sequence is CASRHTDRNLYGYTF. In nucleotides, the CDR3 is TGTGCCAGCAGACACACTGACAGAAATCTCTATGGCTACACCTTC.

V gene TRBV19 combines with J gene TRBJ1-2, with D possibly being TRBD1 (6 bases). CDR1 and CDR2 from the germline V gene are LNHDA and SQIVND (reference sequence). The CDR3 spans 13 residues. Deletions cut 5 bases from V and 4 bases from J, with 11 bases between. In nucleotides, the CDR3 is TGTGCCAGTAGTTCAGGGGCCGGCTATGGCTACACCTTC. Its protein is CASSSGAGYGYTF. The full variable domain, completed using reference TRBV19 and TRBJ1-2, is DGGITQSPKYLFRKEGQNVTLSCEQNLNHDAMYWYRQDPGQGLRLIYYSQIVNDFQKGDIAEGYSVSREKKESFPLTVTSAQKNPTAFYLCASSSGAGYGYTFGSGTRLTVV.

This chain connects TRBV18 to TRBJ2-7; the D is unclear. Germline CDR1 is KGHSH and CDR2 is LQKENI. V lost 6 bases and J lost 2, with 17 bases in between. The CDR3 is 15 amino acids. The chain's CDR3 is CASSPSAGTTYEQYF. As DNA, the CDR3 is TGTGCCAGCTCCCCGTCGGCAGGCACAACCTACGAGCAGTACTTC. The full variable domain, completed using reference TRBV18 and TRBJ2-7, is NAGVMQNPRHLVRRRGQEARLRCSPMKGHSHVYWYRQLPEEGLKFMVYLQKENIIDESGMPKERFSAEFPKEGPSILRIQQVVRGDSAAYFCASSPSAGTTYEQYFGPGTRLTVT.

In regard to this clone: Germline is not matched at one junction end, which may reflect a read error. V gene TRBV7-7 combines with J gene TRBJ2-5, with TRBD1 matching 11 bases. CDR3 length equals 16 residues. Germline CDR1 and CDR2: SSHAT and FNYEAQ (reference sequence). Here the CDR3 reads CASSSSLGQGGETQYF. The CDR3 coding sequence is TGTGCTAGCAGCTCAAGTTTGGGACAGGGGGGAGAGACCCAGTACTTC.

The chain has TRBV9 and TRBJ1-4; maybe TRBD1 (5 bases). In germline, CDR1 is SGDLS, CDR2 YYNGEE. The CDR3 has 14 amino acids. Trimming took 0 bases from V and 3 from J, leaving 6 bases between them. CDR3 residues: CASSVGRANEKLFF. Written as DNA, the CDR3 is TGTGCCAGCAGCGTAGGCAGGGCTAATGAAAAACTGTTTTTT.

This chain uses TRBV27 with TRBJ2-3, with D unclear. The length of the CDR3 is 15 residues. Germline CDR1 MNHEY, CDR2 SMNVEV (reference sequence). V was pared by 4 bases and J by 0 bases, with 11 bases between. The DNA of the CDR3 is TGTGCCAGCAGTTCGTGGAGTTCTAGCACAGATACGCAGTATTTT. Translation: CASSSWSSSTDTQYF.

The chain employs TRBV7-2 and TRBJ2-1; TRBD1 might be the D (5 bases). Germline lookup yields CDR1 SGHTA and CDR2 FQGNSA. V was pared by 1 base and J by 5 bases, with 12 bases between. The CDR3 has 15 residues. Here the CDR3 DNA reads TGTGCCAGCAGCTTAGGGGGTCTAGGGGACAATGAGCAGTTCTTC. Its translation is CASSLGGLGDNEQFF.

V is TRBV9 and J is TRBJ1-3; 9 bases align to TRBD1. CDR1 and CDR2 (germline): SGDLS, YYNGEE. The CDR3 is 16 residues long. The ends lost 0 bases at V and 1 base at J; junction bases unmatched: 2. This CDR3 reads CASSVGGTGSGNTIYF. The CDR3 coding sequence is TGTGCCAGCAGCGTAGGAGGGACAGGGTCTGGAAACACCATATATTTT.